This T cell receptor (beta chain) was retrieved from a study of graft-versus-host responses after intestinal transplantation. About the study: Following induction with anti-thymocyte globulin, all recipients were given tacrolimus and steroids for three to four years. Study-wide results and limits: Recipient marrow held GvH clones, some first seen in ileum or blood. Early after transplant, HvG clones declined as circulating GvH clones peaked.

This clone was observed once. As yet, its antigen is unknown. The assay was immunoSEQ multiplex PCR, and TCRdb's table has in-frame clones only and misses some. This table holds under 140,000 clones, roughly 95% found once. Trimming took 5 bases from V and 0 from J; bases not matched to a gene: 4. Germline V CDR1 and CDR2: SGHTA, FQGTGA. The CDR3 consists of 15 residues. Sample: unstimulated CD8+ T cells sorted from spleen or lymph node cells, taken before intestinal transplant. This clonotype was sampled from a human donor who received an intestinal transplant. This rearrangement joins TRBV7-3 to TRBJ2-3; 8 positions agree with TRBD1. The CDR3 sequence: CASSRTGSSTDTQYF. CDR3 DNA sequence: TGTGCCAGCAGCAGGACAGGGAGTAGCACAGATACGCAGTATTTT.